Included here is one T cell receptor beta chain sequence, with context. Antigen unknown. Trimming removed 6 bases at V and 5 bases at J, with 11 bases between. CDR1 is SGHRS and CDR2 is YFSETQ in the germline V gene. This CDR3 is built from 12 residues. Single viable CD3+CD4+CD8-CD45RO+ cells were sorted as the memory CD4+ T cells. CD4+ T cells were isolated by positive magnetic selection. The sample originates from a study of memory CD4+ T cells and cytomegalovirus serostatus. Study-wide results and caveats: Each of around 69 CMV-associated TCRbeta sequences occurred in one to five individuals.

The data were produced by immunoSEQ multiplex PCR, yet TCRdb's version contains in-frame clones alone and is incomplete. The table includes tens of thousands of clones, more than 65% detected once. What was sequenced was memory CD4+ T cells from blood. The V gene is TRBV5-1, the J gene TRBJ1-1; D gene uncertain. The source of this sequence is an adult in good health and CMV-seronegative. CDR3 in amino acids: CASNGMGTEAFF. The CDR3 DNA reads as TGCGCCAGCAATGGTATGGGGACTGAAGCTTTCTTT.